Listed below are T cell receptor beta chains from one sample, sequenced in a study of Ad26.COV2.S vaccination and SARS-CoV-2 variants. The protocol was immunoSEQ multiplex PCR, while the TCRdb copy is restricted to in-frame clones and leaves out a portion. The sample records 300,000 to 400,000 clones, roughly nine tenths being singletons. Sequenced here: peripheral blood, sampled after recovery from COVID-19. The receptors were gathered from a human donor who had recovered from COVID-19. CDR3s include the opening cysteine and the closing phenylalanine or tryptophan. A D gene is named only where the DNA matches it firmly. The listing skips clone size in some rows; elsewhere it reads once, few, many or a size class.

D	V	size	J	CDR3
.	TRBV5-1	.	TRBJ2-6	CASSLETGASSGANVLTF
TRBD1	TRBV18	.	TRBJ1-1	CASSPSGTGNTEAFF
.	TRBV5-1	.	TRBJ2-7	CASSLGQGNPYEQYF
.	TRBV6-2/TRBV6-3	.	TRBJ1-2	CASSQYGTAYGYTF
.	TRBV27	.	TRBJ2-5	CASSLSGVRETQYF
.	TRBV6-6	.	TRBJ1-5	CASSYTRQRGNQPQHF
.	TRBV13	.	TRBJ2-1	CASSLGGASSYNEQFF
.	TRBV7-3	once	TRBJ1-4	CASSLLLRGDYEKLFF
TRBD1	TRBV13	.	TRBJ2-5	CASSLARGPSETQYF
TRBD1	TRBV6-5	.	TRBJ1-2	CASRAISQGAEGYTF
TRBD1	TRBV19	.	TRBJ2-5	CASMRTGKLVEETQYF
TRBD2	TRBV7-3	.	TRBJ2-1	CASSGTSGGYGNEQFF
.	TRBV6-5	.	TRBJ2-2	CASRRGRTGELFF
TRBD2	TRBV19	.	TRBJ2-3	CASSALRGGTDTQYF
TRBD1	TRBV9	.	TRBJ2-7	CASSSRDRVDEQYF
.	TRBV19	.	TRBJ1-6	CASSIERIPNSPLHF
TRBD2	TRBV6-5	.	TRBJ2-1	CASTRGDGEQFF
.	TRBV6-6	.	TRBJ1-2	CASSYREDGYTF
.	TRBV12-5	.	TRBJ1-1	CASGFGWGVEAFF
.	TRBV7-2	.	TRBJ2-7	CASSLRTDHYEQYF
.	TRBV10-2	.	TRBJ2-3	CASSDRFVGGAADTQYF
.	TRBV18	.	TRBJ2-7	CASSPLPPTSYEQYF